The sequence of this T cell receptor (beta chain) was determined in a study of regulatory T cells in long-lasting Graves disease. Study-wide points: Those with persistent Graves' had less TCR diversity than newly diagnosed patients. Not thyroid tissue but only peripheral blood was studied.

To make TCR beta libraries, researchers used iRepertoire HTBI primers and Arm-PCR of CDR3 regions. TCRdb itself ran the multiplex PCR reads through MiXCR, one entry per CDR3 protein. Among around 450,000 distinct CDR3 sequences listed, under 15% were seen once. Time point reported: newly diagnosed GD, antithyroid drugs for less than 3 months. TCR sequences were obtained from RNA taken from PBMCs. A volume of 7 to 9.5 milliliters of peripheral blood was collected in EDTA tubes. This clonotype occurred many times. Its antigen is undetermined. Germline V gene sequence: CDR1 KGHSH, CDR2 LQKENI. Trimming took off 0 bases at V and 2 bases at J, with 2 bases between the two ends. The CDR3 extends over 13 amino acids. This sample was shared with a second study, whose subject was T cells in Graves' hyperthyroidism and ophthalmopathy. That source adds: Most expanded thyroid clonotypes above 0.001 also appeared in blood.

Sequenced material: peripheral blood mononuclear cells (PBMCs), taken at new diagnosis, from a patient treated with antithyroid drugs. J is TRBJ1-3 and V is TRBV18; D ambiguous. The source of this sequence is a woman aged 25-40 years with Graves disease. The CDR3 bases are TGTGCCAGCTCACCACCCCCTGGAAACACCATATATTTT. This translates into CASSPPPGNTIYF. Full variable domain (missing parts from reference TRBV18 and TRBJ1-3): NAGVMQNPRHLVRRRGQEARLRCSPMKGHSHVYWYRQLPEEGLKFMVYLQKENIIDESGMPKERFSAEFPKEGPSILRIQQVVRGDSAAYFCASSPPPGNTIYFGEGSWLTVV.